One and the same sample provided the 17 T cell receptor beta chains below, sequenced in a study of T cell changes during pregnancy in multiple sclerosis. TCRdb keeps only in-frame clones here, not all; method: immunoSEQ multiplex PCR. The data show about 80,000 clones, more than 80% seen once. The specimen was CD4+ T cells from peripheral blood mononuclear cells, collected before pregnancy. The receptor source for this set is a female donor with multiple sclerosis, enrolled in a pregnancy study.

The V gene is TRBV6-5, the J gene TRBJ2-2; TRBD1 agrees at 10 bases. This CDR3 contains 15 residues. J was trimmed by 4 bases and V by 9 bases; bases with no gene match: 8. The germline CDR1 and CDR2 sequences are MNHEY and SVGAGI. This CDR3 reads CASEERQGATGELFF. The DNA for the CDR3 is TGTGCCAGTGAAGAAAGACAGGGGGCCACCGGGGAGCTGTTTTTT.

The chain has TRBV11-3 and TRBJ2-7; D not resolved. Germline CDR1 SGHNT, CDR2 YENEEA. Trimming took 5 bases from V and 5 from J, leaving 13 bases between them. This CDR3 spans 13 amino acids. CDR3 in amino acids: CASSPPSSHEQYF. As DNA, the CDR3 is TGTGCCAGCAGCCCCCCATCCAGTCACGAGCAGTACTTC. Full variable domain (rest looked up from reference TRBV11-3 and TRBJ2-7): EAGVVQSPRYKIIEKKQPVAFWCNPISGHNTLYWYLQNLGQGPELLIRYENEEAVDDSQLPKDRFSAERLKGVDSTLKIQPAELGDSAVYLCASSPPSSHEQYFGPGTRLTVT.

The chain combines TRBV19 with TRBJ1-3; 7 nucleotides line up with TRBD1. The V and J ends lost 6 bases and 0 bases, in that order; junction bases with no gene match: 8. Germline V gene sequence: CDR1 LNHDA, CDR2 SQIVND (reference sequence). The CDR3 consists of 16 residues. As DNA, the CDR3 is TGTGCCAGTAGCCCGGGGACAGTCAACTCTGGAAACACCATATATTTT. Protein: CASSPGTVNSGNTIYF.

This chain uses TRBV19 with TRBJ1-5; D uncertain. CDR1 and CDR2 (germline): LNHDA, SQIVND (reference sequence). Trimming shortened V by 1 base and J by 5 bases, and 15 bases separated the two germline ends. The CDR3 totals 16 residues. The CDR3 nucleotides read TGTGCCAGTAGTATAGCCCTCCGCGCAGGCTATCAGCCCCAGCATTTT. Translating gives CASSIALRAGYQPQHF. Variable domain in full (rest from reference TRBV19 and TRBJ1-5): DGGITQSPKYLFRKEGQNVTLSCEQNLNHDAMYWYRQDPGQGLRLIYYSQIVNDFQKGDIAEGYSVSREKKESFPLTVTSAQKNPTAFYLCASSIALRAGYQPQHFGDGTRLSIL.

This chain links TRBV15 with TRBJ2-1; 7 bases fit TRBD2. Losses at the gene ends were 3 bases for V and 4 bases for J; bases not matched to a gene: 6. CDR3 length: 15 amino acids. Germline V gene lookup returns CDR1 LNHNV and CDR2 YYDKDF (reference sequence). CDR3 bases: TGTGCCACCAGCAGTTTAGCGGGCGGTTACAATGAGCAGTTCTTC. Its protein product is CATSSLAGGYNEQFF.

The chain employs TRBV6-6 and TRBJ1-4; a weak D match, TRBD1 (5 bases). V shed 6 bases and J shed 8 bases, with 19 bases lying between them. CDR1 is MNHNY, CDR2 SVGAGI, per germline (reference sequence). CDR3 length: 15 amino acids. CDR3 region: CASRNPGRLGEKLFF. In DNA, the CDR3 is TGTGCCAGCAGAAACCCAGGGAGGTTAGGCGAAAAACTGTTTTTT.

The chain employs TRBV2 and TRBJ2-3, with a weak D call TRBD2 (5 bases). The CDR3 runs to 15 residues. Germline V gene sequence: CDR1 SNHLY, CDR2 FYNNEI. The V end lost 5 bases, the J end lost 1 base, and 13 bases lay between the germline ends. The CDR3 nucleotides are TGTGCCAGCAGTATTAGCGTAATAGGCACAGATACGCAGTATTTT. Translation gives CASSISVIGTDTQYF.

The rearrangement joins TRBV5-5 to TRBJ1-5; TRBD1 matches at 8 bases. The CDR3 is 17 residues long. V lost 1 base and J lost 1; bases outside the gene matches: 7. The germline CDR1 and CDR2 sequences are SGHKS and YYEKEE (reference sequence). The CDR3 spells CASSLSDREVSNQPQHF. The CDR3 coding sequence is TGTGCCAGCAGCTTGTCGGACAGGGAGGTGAGCAATCAGCCCCAGCATTTT.

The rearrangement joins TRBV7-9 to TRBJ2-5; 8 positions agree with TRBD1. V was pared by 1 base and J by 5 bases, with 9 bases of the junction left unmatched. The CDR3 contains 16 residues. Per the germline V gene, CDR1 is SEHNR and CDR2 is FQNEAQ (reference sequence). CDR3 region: CASSLGMTGVWETQYF. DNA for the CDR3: TGTGCCAGCAGCTTAGGCATGACAGGGGTTTGGGAGACCCAGTACTTC.

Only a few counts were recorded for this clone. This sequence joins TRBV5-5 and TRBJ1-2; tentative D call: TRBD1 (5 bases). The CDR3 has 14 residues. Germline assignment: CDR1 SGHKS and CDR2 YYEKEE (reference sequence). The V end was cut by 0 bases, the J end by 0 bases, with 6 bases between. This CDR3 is CASSLVTANYGYTF. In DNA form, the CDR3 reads TGTGCCAGCAGCTTGGTGACAGCTAACTATGGCTACACCTTC.

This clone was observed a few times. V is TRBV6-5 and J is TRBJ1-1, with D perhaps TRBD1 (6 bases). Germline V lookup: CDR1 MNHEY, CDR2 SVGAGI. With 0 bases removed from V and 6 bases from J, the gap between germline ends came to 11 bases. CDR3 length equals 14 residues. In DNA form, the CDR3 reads TGTGCCAGCAGTTACTCCACAGGGTTAGCTGAAGCTTTCTTT. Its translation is CASSYSTGLAEAFF.

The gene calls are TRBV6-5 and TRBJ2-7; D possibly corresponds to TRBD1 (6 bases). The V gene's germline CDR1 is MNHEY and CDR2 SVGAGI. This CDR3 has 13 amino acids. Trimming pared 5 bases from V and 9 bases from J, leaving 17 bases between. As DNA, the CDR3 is TGTGCCAGCAGTCCCGACGAAGGGGGTCGGCAGTACTTC. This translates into CASSPDEGGRQYF.

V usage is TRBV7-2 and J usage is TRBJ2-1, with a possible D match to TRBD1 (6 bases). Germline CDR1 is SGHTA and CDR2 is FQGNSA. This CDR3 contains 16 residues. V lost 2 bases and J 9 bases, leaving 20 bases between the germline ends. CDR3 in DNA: TGTGCCAGCAGCTTATCGGCGGGCCTCCAAGGGGGTGAGCAGTTCTTC. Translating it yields CASSLSAGLQGGEQFF.

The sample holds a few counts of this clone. The CDR3 protein is CASSSITGGNSPLHF. CDR3 bases: TGTGCCAGCAGCTCAATAACAGGGGGTAATTCACCCCTCCACTTT. The V gene is TRBV13, the J gene TRBJ1-6; 8 bases line up with TRBD1. There are 15 residues in the CDR3. V lost 4 bases, J lost 6 bases, and 5 bases stayed unmatched. Germline CDR1 PRHDT, CDR2 FYEKMQ (reference sequence).

The CDR3 nucleotides are TGCGCCAGCAGCTTGGCCATGGGGGCATACGTCGAGCAGTACTTC. Translated, it gives CASSLAMGAYVEQYF. The V and J genes are TRBV5-1 and TRBJ2-7; D may be TRBD1 (6 bases). CDR1 and CDR2 from the germline V gene are SGHRS and YFSETQ. The CDR3 spans 15 residues. Trimming took 0 bases from V and 6 from J, leaving 16 bases between them.

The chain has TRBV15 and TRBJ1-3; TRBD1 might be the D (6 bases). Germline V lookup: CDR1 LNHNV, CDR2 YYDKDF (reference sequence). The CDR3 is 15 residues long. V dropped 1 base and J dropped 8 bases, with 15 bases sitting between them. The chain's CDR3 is CATSRASGVGDTIYF. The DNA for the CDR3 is TGTGCCACCAGCAGAGCGTCAGGGGTTGGGGACACCATATATTTT.

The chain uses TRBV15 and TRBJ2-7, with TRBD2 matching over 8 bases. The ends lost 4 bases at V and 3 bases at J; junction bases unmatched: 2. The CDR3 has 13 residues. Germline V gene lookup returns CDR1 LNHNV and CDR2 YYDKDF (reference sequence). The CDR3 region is CATSTGRGYEQYF. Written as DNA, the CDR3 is TGTGCCACCAGCACCGGGAGGGGCTACGAGCAGTACTTC. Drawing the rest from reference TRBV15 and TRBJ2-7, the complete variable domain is DAMVIQNPRYQVTQFGKPVTLSCSQTLNHNVMYWYQQKSSQAPKLLFHYYDKDFNNEADTPDNFQSRRPNTSFCFLDIRSPGLGDTAMYLCATSTGRGYEQYFGPGTRLTVT.